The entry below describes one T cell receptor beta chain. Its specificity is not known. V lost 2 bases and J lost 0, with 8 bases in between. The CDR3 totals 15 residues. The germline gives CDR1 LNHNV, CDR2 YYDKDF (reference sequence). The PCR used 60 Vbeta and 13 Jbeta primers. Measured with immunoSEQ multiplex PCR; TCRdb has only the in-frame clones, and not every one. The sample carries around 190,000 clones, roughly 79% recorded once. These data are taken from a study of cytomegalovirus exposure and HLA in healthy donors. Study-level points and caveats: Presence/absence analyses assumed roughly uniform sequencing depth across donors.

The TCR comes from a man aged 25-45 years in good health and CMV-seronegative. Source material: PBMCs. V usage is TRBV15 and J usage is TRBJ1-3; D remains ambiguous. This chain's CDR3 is CATSRFFGSGNTIYF. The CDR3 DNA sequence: TGTGCCACCAGCAGATTTTTCGGCTCTGGAAACACCATATATTTT.